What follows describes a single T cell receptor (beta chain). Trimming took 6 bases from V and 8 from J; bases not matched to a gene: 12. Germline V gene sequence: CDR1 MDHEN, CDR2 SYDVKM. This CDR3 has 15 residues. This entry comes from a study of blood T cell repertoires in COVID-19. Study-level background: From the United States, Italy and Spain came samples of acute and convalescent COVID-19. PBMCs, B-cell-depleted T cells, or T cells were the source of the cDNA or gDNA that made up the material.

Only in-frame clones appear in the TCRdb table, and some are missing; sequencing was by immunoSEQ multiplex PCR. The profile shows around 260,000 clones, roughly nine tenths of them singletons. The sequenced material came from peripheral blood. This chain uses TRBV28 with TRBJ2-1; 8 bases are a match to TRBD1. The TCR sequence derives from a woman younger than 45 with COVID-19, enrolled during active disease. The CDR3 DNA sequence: TGTGCCAGCAGCTTACTCGGGACAGGTTTGCATGAGCAGTTCTTC. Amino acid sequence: CASSLLGTGLHEQFF.